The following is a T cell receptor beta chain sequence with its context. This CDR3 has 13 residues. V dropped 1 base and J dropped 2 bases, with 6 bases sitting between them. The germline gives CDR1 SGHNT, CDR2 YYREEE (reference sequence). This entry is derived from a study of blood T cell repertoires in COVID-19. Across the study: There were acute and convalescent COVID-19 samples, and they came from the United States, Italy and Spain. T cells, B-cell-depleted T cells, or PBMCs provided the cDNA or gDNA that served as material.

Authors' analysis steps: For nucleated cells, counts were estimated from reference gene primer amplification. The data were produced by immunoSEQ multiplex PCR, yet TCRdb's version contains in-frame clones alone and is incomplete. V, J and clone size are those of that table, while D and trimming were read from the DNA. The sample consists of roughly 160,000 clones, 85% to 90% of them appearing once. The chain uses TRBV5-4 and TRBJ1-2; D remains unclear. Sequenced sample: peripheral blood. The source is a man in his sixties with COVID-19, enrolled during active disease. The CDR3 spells CASSLLLNYGYTF. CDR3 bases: TGTGCCAGCAGCTTGCTCCTCAACTATGGCTACACCTTC. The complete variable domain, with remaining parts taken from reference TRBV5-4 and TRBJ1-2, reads ETGVTQSPTHLIKTRGQQVTLRCSSQSGHNTVSWYQQALGQGPQFIFQYYREEENGRGNFPPRFSGLQFPNYSSELNVNALELDDSALYLCASSLLLNYGYTFGSGTRLTVV.